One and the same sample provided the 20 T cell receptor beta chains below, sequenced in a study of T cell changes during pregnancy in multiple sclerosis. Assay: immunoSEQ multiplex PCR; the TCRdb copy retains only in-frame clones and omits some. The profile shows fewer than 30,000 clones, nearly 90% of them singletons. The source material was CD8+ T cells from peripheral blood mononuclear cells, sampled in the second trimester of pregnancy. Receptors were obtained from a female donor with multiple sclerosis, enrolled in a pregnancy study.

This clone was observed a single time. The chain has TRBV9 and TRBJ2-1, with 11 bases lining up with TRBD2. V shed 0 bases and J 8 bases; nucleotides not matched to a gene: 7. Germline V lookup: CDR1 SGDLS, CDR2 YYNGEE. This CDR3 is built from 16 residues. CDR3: CASSVEASGRYHEQFF. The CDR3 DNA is TGTGCCAGCAGCGTAGAGGCTAGCGGGAGGTACCATGAGCAGTTCTTC.

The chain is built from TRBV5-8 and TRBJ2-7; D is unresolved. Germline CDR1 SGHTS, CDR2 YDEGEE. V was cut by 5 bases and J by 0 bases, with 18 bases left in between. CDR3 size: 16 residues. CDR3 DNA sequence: TGTGCCAGCAGGTTTCTTATTCTATCAAGCTCCTACGAGCAGTACTTC. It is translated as CASRFLILSSSYEQYF.

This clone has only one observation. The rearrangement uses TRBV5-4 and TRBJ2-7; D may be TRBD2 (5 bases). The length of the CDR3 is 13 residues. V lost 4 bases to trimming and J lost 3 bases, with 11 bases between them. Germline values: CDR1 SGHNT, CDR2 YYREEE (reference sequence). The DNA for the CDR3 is TGTGCCAGCAGCGCAGACGGGAACTACGAGCAGTACTTC. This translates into CASSADGNYEQYF.

The CDR3 loop is CASSISGGGQPQHF. The CDR3, as DNA: TGTGCCAGTAGTATTTCAGGGGGCGGGCAGCCCCAGCATTTT. This chain connects TRBV19 to TRBJ1-5, with TRBD1 matching 8 bases. The germline CDR1 and CDR2 sequences are LNHDA and SQIVND (reference sequence). J gave up 7 bases and V 3 bases, and 5 bases lay outside the gene matches. This CDR3 contains 14 residues. Looking up the rest from reference TRBV19 and TRBJ1-5 gives the full variable domain: DGGITQSPKYLFRKEGQNVTLSCEQNLNHDAMYWYRQDPGQGLRLIYYSQIVNDFQKGDIAEGYSVSREKKESFPLTVTSAQKNPTAFYLCASSISGGGQPQHFGDGTRLSIL.

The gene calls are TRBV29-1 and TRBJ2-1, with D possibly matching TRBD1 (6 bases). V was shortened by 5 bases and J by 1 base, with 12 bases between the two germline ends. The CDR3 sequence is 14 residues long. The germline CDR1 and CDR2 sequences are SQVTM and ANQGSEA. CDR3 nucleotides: TGCAGCGTTATAGCCCAGGGGTCCTACAATGAGCAGTTCTTC. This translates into CSVIAQGSYNEQFF.

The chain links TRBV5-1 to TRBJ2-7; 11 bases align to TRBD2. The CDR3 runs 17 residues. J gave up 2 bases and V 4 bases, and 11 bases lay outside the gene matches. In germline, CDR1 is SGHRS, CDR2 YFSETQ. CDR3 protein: CASSPPLGTSGTYEQYF. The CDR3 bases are TGCGCCAGCAGCCCCCCCCTCGGGACTAGCGGTACCTACGAGCAGTACTTC.

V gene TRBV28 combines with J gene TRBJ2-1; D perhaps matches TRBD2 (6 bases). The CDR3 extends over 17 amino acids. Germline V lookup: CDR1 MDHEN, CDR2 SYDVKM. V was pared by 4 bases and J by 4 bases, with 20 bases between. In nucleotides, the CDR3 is TGTGCCAGCAGTTCTTTCGGGACTTCCAGACATTACAATGAGCAGTTCTTC. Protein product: CASSSFGTSRHYNEQFF.

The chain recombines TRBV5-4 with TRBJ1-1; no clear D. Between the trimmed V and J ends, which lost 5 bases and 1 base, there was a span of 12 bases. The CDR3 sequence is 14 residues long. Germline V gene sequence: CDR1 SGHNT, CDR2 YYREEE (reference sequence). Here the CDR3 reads CASSPAGSNTEAFF. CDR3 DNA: TGTGCCAGCAGTCCGGCGGGTTCGAACACTGAAGCTTTCTTT.

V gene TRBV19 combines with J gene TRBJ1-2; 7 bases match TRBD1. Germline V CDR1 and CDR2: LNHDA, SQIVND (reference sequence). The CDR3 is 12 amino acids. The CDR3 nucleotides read TGTGTGACAGGGAGTTTTAACTATGGCTACACCTTC. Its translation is CVTGSFNYGYTF.

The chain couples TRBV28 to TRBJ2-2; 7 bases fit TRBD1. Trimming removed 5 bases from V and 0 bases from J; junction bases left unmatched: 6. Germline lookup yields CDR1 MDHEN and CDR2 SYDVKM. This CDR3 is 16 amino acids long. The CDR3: CASSTKGTANTGELFF. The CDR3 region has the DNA TGTGCCAGCAGTACCAAAGGGACAGCGAACACCGGGGAGCTGTTTTTT. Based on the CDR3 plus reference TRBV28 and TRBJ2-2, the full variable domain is DVKVTQSSRYLVKRTGEKVFLECVQDMDHENMFWYRQDPGLGLRLIYFSYDVKMKEKGDIPEGYSVSREKKERFSLILESASTNQTSMYLCASSTKGTANTGELFFGEGSRLTVL.

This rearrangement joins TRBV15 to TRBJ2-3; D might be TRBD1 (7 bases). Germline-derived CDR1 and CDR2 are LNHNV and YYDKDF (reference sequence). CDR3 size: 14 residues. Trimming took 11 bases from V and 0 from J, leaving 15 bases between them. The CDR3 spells CASQGGSSTDTQYF. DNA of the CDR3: TGTGCCTCCCAGGGGGGATCTAGCACAGATACGCAGTATTTT.

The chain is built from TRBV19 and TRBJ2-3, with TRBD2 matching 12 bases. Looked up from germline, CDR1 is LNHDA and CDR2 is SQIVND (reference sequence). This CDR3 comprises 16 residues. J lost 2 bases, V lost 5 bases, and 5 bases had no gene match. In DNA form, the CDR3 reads TGTGCCAGTAGTGAGGGACTAGCGGGTTCCACAGATACGCAGTATTTT. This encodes CASSEGLAGSTDTQYF.

The CDR3 DNA sequence: TGCAGCGGGTGGGACAGGGCTCGAGAGCAGTACTTC. This translates into CSGWDRAREQYF. The chain is built from TRBV29-1 and TRBJ2-7; 9 bases are a match to TRBD1. The CDR3 contains 12 residues. Germline V gene data show CDR1 as SQVTM and CDR2 as ANQGSEA. With V trimmed by 7 bases and J by 7 bases, 8 bases remained unmatched.

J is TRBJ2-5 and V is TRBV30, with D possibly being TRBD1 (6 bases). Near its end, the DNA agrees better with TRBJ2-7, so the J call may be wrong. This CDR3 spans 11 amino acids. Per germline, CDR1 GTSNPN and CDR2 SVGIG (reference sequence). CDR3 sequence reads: CAWSVQGEQYF. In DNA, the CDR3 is TGTGCCTGGAGTGTACAGGGCGAGCAGTACTTC.

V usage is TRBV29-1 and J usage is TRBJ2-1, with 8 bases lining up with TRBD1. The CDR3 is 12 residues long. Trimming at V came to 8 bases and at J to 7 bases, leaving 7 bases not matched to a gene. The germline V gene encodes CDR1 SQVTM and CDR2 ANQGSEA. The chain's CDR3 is CSSGQGANEQFF. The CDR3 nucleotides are TGCAGCTCAGGGCAGGGGGCGAATGAGCAGTTCTTC.

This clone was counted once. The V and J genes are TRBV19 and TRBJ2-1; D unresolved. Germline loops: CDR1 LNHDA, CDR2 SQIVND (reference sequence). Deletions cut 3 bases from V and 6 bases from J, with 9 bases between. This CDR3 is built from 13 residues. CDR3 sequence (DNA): TGTGCCAGTAGTATCCCCGTAGTCAATGAGCAGTTCTTC. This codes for CASSIPVVNEQFF.

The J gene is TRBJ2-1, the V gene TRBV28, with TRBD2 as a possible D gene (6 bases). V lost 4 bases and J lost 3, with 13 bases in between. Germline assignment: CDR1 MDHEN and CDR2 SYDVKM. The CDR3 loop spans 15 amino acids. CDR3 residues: CASSSLARVYNEQFF. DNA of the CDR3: TGTGCCAGCAGTTCACTAGCAAGGGTCTACAATGAGCAGTTCTTC.

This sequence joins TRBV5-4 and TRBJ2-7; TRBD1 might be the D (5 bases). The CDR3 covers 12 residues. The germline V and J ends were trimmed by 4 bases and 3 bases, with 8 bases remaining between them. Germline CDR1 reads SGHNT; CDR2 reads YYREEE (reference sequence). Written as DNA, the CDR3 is TGTGCCAGCAGCGGGGCCGGCTACGAGCAGTACTTC. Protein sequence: CASSGAGYEQYF.

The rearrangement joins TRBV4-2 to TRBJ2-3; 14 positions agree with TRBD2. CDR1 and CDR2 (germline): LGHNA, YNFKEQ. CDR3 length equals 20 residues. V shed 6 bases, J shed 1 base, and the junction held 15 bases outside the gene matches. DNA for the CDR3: TGTGCCAGCAGTGGAGGGACCCTGGGACTAGCGGGAGTAGGCACAGATACGCAGTATTTT. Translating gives CASSGGTLGLAGVGTDTQYF.

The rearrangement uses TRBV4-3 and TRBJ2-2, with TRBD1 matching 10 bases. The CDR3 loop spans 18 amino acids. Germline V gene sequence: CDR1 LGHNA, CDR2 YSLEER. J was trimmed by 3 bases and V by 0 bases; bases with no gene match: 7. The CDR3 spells CASSQEAGGQGHTGELFF. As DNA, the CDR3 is TGCGCCAGCAGCCAAGAAGCTGGGGGACAGGGGCACACCGGGGAGCTGTTTTTT.